A selection of T cell receptor beta chains follows, all from one sample in a study of tumor-infiltrating lymphocytes in primary liver carcinoma. A single record per CDR3 protein comes from TCRdb applying MiXCR to the multiplex PCR reads. The sample consists of fewer than 150,000 distinct CDR3 sequences, 55% to 65% of them appearing once. Sequencing was carried out using liver tumor tissue from sampling region 1. The receptors here all came from a woman aged 60-75 years with primary liver carcinoma and hepatitis B virus infection. Both conserved end residues are part of each CDR3. The D gene is left open where the match is weak. Rows give clone size only sometimes, using once, few, many, or a class for an expanded clone.

J gene	D gene	V gene	clone size	CDR3 protein	CDR3 DNA
TRBJ2-3	.	TRBV28	.	CTSSSPSTDTQYF	TGTACCAGCAGTTCCCCCAGCACAGATACGCAGTATTTT
TRBJ2-5	TRBD2	TRBV5-4	.	CASSLSGSFETQYF	TGTGCCAGCAGCCTCAGCGGGAGTTTTGAGACCCAGTACTTC
TRBJ2-3	.	TRBV11-2	.	CASSLVSYRDTQYF	TGTGCCAGTAGCTTAGTTAGCTACAGAGATACGCAGTATTTT
TRBJ2-2	.	TRBV6-5	.	CASSYRGGGNIGELFF	TGTGCCAGCAGTTACCGAGGGGGAGGGAACATCGGGGAGCTGTTCTTT
TRBJ1-2	.	TRBV6-1	many	CASTVVQGGYTF	TGTGCCAGCACGGTAGTCCAAGGGGGCTACACCTTC
TRBJ2-1	TRBD2	TRBV5-4	.	CASSARTRGRARNEQFF	TGTGCCAGCAGCGCGCGGACCCGCGGGAGGGCGAGGAATGAGCAGTTCTTC
TRBJ2-3	.	TRBV2	.	CASSPNPGAKADTQYF	TGTGCCAGCAGCCCCAACCCAGGGGCCAAAGCGGATACGCAGTATTTT
TRBJ1-2	.	TRBV6-5	many	CASSYSREGRYGYTF	TGTGCCAGCAGTTACTCGCGAGAGGGGCGCTATGGCTACACCTTC
TRBJ2-1	.	TRBV28	few	CASSSRREQFF	TGTGCCAGCAGCTCTAGGCGTGAGCAGTTCTTC
TRBJ2-4	.	TRBV28	few	CASSTTRNIRIQYF	TGTGCCAGCAGTACGACCCGAAATATTCGCATTCAGTACTTC
TRBJ2-3	TRBD2	TRBV29-1	many	CSVANLGGAPDTQYF	TGCAGCGTTGCAAACCTCGGGGGGGCACCAGATACGCAGTATTTT
TRBJ1-5	.	TRBV12-3/TRBV12-4	many	CASSLGGGRNQPQHF	TGTGCCAGCAGTTTGGGGGGGGGGAGGAATCAGCCCCAGCATTTT
TRBJ2-5	TRBD1	TRBV10-1	few	CASSPRGLGTQYF	TGCGCCAGCAGCCCCAGGGGGCTGGGGACCCAGTACTTC
TRBJ2-7	.	TRBV10-3	many	CAISGQTYEQYF	TGTGCCATCAGTGGACAAACTTACGAGCAGTACTTC
TRBJ2-7	.	TRBV11-2	.	CASSFGGASYGRYF	TGTGCCAGCAGCTTTGGGGGAGCTAGTTACGGGCGGTACTTT
TRBJ2-2	.	TRBV6-5	many	CASRLGTVNTGELFF	TGTGCCAGCAGACTCGGGACGGTGAACACCGGGGAGCTGTTTTTT
TRBJ1-2	.	TRBV28	.	CASSVGTHYGYTF	TGTGCCAGCAGTGTGGGGACGCACTATGGCTACACCTTC
TRBJ2-2	.	TRBV19	.	CASGQRGTGELFF	TGTGCCAGTGGGCAGAGGGGAACCGGGGAGCTGTTTTTT
TRBJ2-2	TRBD2	TRBV5-1	few	CASSPARPTERGNTGELFF	TGCGCCAGCAGCCCCGCGCGGCCCACCGAGCGGGGGAACACCGGGGAGCTGTTTTTT
TRBJ2-7	.	TRBV20-1	.	CSARDRPGSSYEQYF	TGCAGTGCTAGAGACAGACCCGGAAGCTCCTACGAGCAGTACTTC
TRBJ2-3	.	TRBV11-3	.	CASSLGWGSTATDTQYF	TGTGCCAGCAGCTTGGGGTGGGGCTCTACTGCCACAGATACACAGTATTTT
TRBJ2-7	.	TRBV7-2	.	CASSLDSGGYEQYF	TGTGCCAGCAGCTTAGACTCGGGTGGCTACGAGCAGTACTTC
TRBJ2-1	TRBD1	TRBV5-5	.	CASGPSTGYNEQFF	TGTGCCAGCGGCCCTTCGACAGGGTACAATGAACAGTTCTTC
TRBJ2-4	TRBD2	TRBV11-2	.	CAISLGSGSTSYIQYF	TGTGCAATCAGCTTAGGTAGCGGGAGCACCTCTTACATTCAGTACTTC
TRBJ2-1	.	TRBV28	.	CASSLQGRSYNEQFF	TGTGCCAGCAGTCTACAGGGAAGGTCCTACAATGAGCAGTTCTTC
TRBJ2-7	TRBD1	TRBV6-5	.	CASRTGAVYEQYF	TGTGCCAGTAGAACAGGGGCCGTATACGAGCAGTACTTC
TRBJ2-1	TRBD2	TRBV11-2	.	CASSYGTGGGYNKQFF	TGTGCCAGCAGCTACGGAACTGGCGGGGGATACAATAAACAGTTCTTC
TRBJ2-3	TRBD2	TRBV11-3	once	CASSSESGLAGTDTQYF	TGTGCCAGCAGCTCGGAATCGGGACTAGCGGGCACGGATACGCAGTATTTT
TRBJ2-1	.	TRBV11-3	.	CVSSLGTSFNEQFF	TGTGTCAGCAGCTTAGGGACCTCATTTAATGAGCAGTTCTTC
TRBJ2-3	.	TRBV5-1	.	CASSLAAVTTRDTQYF	TGCGCCAGCAGCTTGGCCGCGGTAACTACTAGGGATACGCAGTATTTT
TRBJ1-1	TRBD1	TRBV11-2	.	CASSSGGGAGETEAFF	TGCGCCAGCAGCTCAGGGGGGGGCGCGGGAGAAACTGAAGCTTTCTTT
TRBJ2-3	.	TRBV11-3	.	CASSSDISTDRQYF	TGTGCCAGTAGCTCGGACATCAGCACAGATAGGCAGTATTTT
TRBJ2-1	TRBD2	TRBV12-3/TRBV12-4	many	CASSLSGGRAYNEQFF	TGTGCCAGCAGTTTAAGTGGCGGGAGGGCTTACAATGAGCAGTTCTTC
TRBJ2-5	.	TRBV2	.	CASSLVDF	TGTGCCAGCAGCTTAGTGGACTTC
TRBJ1-2	TRBD1	TRBV28	.	CTSSSGSGTGLNGYTF	TGTACCAGCAGTTCCGGGTCCGGGACAGGCTTGAATGGCTACACCTTC
TRBJ1-3	.	TRBV10-3	many	CAISEGGPGNTIYF	TGTGCCATCAGTGAAGGAGGGCCTGGAAACACCATATATTTT
TRBJ2-2	.	TRBV10-2	once	CAASDRTTGELFF	TGCGCCGCCAGTGACCGTACCACCGGGGAGCTGTTTTTT